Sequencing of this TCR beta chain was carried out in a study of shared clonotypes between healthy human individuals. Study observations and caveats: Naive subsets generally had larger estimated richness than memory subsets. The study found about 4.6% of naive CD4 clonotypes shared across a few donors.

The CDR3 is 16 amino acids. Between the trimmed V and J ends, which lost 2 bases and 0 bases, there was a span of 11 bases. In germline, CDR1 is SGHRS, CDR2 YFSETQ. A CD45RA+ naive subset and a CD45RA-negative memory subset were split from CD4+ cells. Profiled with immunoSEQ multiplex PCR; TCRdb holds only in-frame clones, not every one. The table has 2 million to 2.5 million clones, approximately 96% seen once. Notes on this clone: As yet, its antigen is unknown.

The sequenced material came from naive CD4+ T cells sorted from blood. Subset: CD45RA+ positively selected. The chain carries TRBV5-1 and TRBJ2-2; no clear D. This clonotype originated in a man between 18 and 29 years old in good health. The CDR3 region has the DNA TGCGCCAGCAGCTTTCGGCGAGCGACGAACACCGGGGAGCTGTTTTTT. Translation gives CASSFRRATNTGELFF.